The rows below give T cell receptor beta chains drawn from one sample of a study of blood T cells in healthy people across ages. TCRdb called the 5' RACE reads again in MiXCR, with one record for every CDR3 protein. The profile shows some 890,000 distinct CDR3 sequences, just under 30% of them singletons. The same specimen was also included in a second study, on T cells of mothers and their children.

Sequencing used blood. Receptors were obtained from a woman in her thirties or forties in good health. Both conserved end residues are part of each CDR3. Each record gives: J gene, CDR3 length, V gene, clone size, D gene, CDR3 protein, CDR3 DNA. A D gene is named only where the DNA matches it firmly. Rows may omit the clone size; those that give it use once, few, many or a size class.

>TRBJ2-7|15|TRBV7-9|many|NA
CASSPQGGRTYEQYF
TGTGCCAGCAGCCCCCAGGGGGGGCGAACCTACGAGCAGTACTTC
>TRBJ2-3|15|TRBV9|NA|NA
CGSSVERGRPDTQYF
TGTGGCAGCAGCGTTGAGCGCGGCAGACCAGATACGCAGTATTTT
>TRBJ2-3|15|TRBV4-2|NA|TRBD2
CASSQAERGADTQYF
TGTGCCAGCAGCCAAGCGGAGCGGGGAGCAGATACGCAGTATTTT
>TRBJ2-4|14|TRBV6-5|NA|TRBD2
CASSPSGGVNIQYF
TGTGCCAGCAGTCCGAGCGGGGGGGTGAACATTCAGTACTTC
>TRBJ1-2|14|TRBV5-1|NA|TRBD1
CASSYPGQNYGYTF
TGCGCCAGCAGCTACCCGGGACAGAACTATGGCTACACCTTC
>TRBJ1-5|14|TRBV12-3/TRBV12-4|few|TRBD1
CASRTGTANQPQHF
TGTGCCAGCAGAACCGGGACAGCTAATCAGCCCCAGCATTTT
>TRBJ1-5|15|TRBV10-3|NA|NA
CAISDRVGGDQPQHF
TGTGCCATCAGTGACAGGGTAGGGGGGGATCAGCCCCAGCATTTT
>TRBJ2-5|13|TRBV20-1|NA|NA
CSARGLSQETQYF
TGCAGTGCTAGGGGACTCTCCCAAGAGACCCAGTACTTC
>TRBJ1-1|16|TRBV4-2|NA|NA
CASSQEDFSGNTEAFF
TGTGCCAGCAGCCAAGAGGACTTCAGCGGGAACACTGAAGCTTTCTTT
>TRBJ1-1|13|TRBV6-6|NA|NA
CASPPRGGAEAFF
TGTGCCAGCCCTCCTCGGGGAGGGGCTGAAGCTTTCTTT
>TRBJ2-3|18|TRBV7-6|NA|TRBD2
CASSPPAIWGGSTDTQYF
TGTGCCAGCAGCCCCCCCGCGATTTGGGGGGGAAGCACAGATACGCAGTATTTT
>TRBJ1-5|18|TRBV6-5|NA|TRBD1
CASSYNRDSLYSNQPQHF
TGTGCCAGCAGTTATAACCGGGACAGCCTTTATAGCAATCAGCCCCAGCATTTT
>TRBJ2-4|14|TRBV12-3/TRBV12-4|NA|NA
CASSAMGAKNIQYF
TGTGCCAGCAGTGCAATGGGAGCCAAAAACATTCAGTACTTC
>TRBJ2-7|14|TRBV7-2|NA|NA
CASTVFGTRGEQYF
TGTGCCAGCACCGTATTCGGCACCCGAGGCGAGCAGTACTTC
>TRBJ1-1|13|TRBV5-5|few|NA
CASSYIGDTEAFF
TGTGCCAGCAGTTATATAGGGGACACTGAAGCTTTCTTT
>TRBJ1-5|13|TRBV12-3/TRBV12-4|NA|NA
CASGRGGNQPQHF
TGTGCCAGCGGCCGGGGCGGCAATCAGCCCCAGCATTTT
>TRBJ1-4|16|TRBV10-2|NA|NA
CASSETDTRLGEKLFF
TGCGCCAGCAGTGAGACGGACACTCGATTGGGTGAAAAACTGTTTTTT
>TRBJ2-5|16|TRBV4-1|few|NA
CASSPIGARVEETQYF
TGCGCCAGCAGCCCGATCGGAGCCAGGGTTGAAGAGACCCAGTACTTC
>TRBJ2-5|16|TRBV4-2|NA|NA
CASTQRVGQPGETQYF
TGTGCCAGCACCCAGCGGGTAGGACAACCGGGGGAGACCCAGTACTTC
>TRBJ2-7|14|TRBV6-2/TRBV6-3|few|NA
CASQRSGPLLEQYF
TGTGCCAGCCAAAGATCGGGACCCCTCCTTGAGCAGTACTTC
>TRBJ1-1|14|TRBV3-1|NA|NA
CASNPQGSNTEAFF
TGTGCCAGCAACCCACAGGGTTCGAACACTGAAGCTTTCTTT
>TRBJ2-1|11|TRBV7-2|many|NA
CAGGFYNEQFF
TGTGCCGGAGGATTTTACAATGAGCAGTTCTTC
>TRBJ2-4|16|TRBV9|many|NA
CASSANPQGSRDIQYF
TGTGCCAGCAGCGCTAACCCGCAGGGGAGTCGTGACATTCAGTACTTC
>TRBJ1-2|18|TRBV21-1|NA|NA
CASSKALRSGQGPYGYTF
TGTGCCAGCAGCAAAGCCCTACGGTCGGGACAGGGGCCTTATGGCTACACCTTC
>TRBJ2-1|13|TRBV2|NA|NA
CASSEGLNNEQFF
TGTGCCAGCAGTGAAGGTCTAAACAATGAGCAGTTCTTC
>TRBJ2-3|14|TRBV29-1|NA|TRBD1
CSIFMGQNTDTQYF
TGCAGCATTTTCATGGGACAGAACACAGATACGCAGTATTTT
>TRBJ2-5|15|TRBV7-2|NA|NA
CASSLGPQKQETLYF
TGTGCCAGCAGCTTAGGCCCACAGAAACAAGAGACCCTGTACTTC
>TRBJ2-1|13|TRBV6-5|many|NA
CASLGGAYNEQFF
TGTGCCAGCCTGGGCGGGGCCTACAATGAGCAGTTCTTC
>TRBJ2-1|14|TRBV3-1|many|NA
CASSHGAGNDEQFF
TGTGCCAGCAGCCACGGGGCGGGGAATGATGAGCAGTTCTTC
>TRBJ2-4|17|TRBV28|few|NA
CASRSTLSFGAKNIQYF
TGTGCCAGCAGGAGCACTCTTAGCTTTGGTGCCAAAAACATTCAGTACTTC
>TRBJ2-5|16|TRBV14|NA|NA
CASSQGRVGPGETQYF
TGTGCCAGCAGTCAAGGACGAGTAGGGCCTGGGGAGACCCAGTACTTC
>TRBJ1-1|14|TRBV7-2|NA|NA
CASSPARVGPEAFF
TGTGCCAGCAGCCCAGCTAGGGTGGGCCCTGAAGCTTTCTTT
>TRBJ1-1|10|TRBV29-1|many|NA
CSVRDSEAFF
TGCAGCGTACGAGACAGTGAAGCTTTCTTT
>TRBJ2-1|15|TRBV6-6|NA|NA
CASRQEVGSYNEQFF
TGTGCCAGCAGACAGGAGGTGGGCTCCTACAATGAGCAGTTCTTC
>TRBJ1-6|16|TRBV20-1|many|NA
CSARDRGSSYNSPLHF
TGCAGTGCTAGAGATCGGGGTAGCTCCTATAATTCACCCCTCCACTTT
>TRBJ1-2|13|TRBV28|few|TRBD1
CATPDRNNYGYTF
TGTGCCACACCGGACAGGAATAACTATGGCTACACCTTC
>TRBJ1-5|14|TRBV4-3|NA|TRBD1
CASADRVSSQPQHF
TGCGCCAGCGCGGACAGGGTGAGCAGTCAGCCCCAGCATTTT
>TRBJ2-1|14|TRBV7-2|once|TRBD2
CASGRGGAYNEQFF
TGTGCCAGCGGCCGCGGGGGGGCCTACAATGAGCAGTTCTTC
>TRBJ1-4|14|TRBV4-3|NA|TRBD1
CASSPTGPNEKLFF
TGCGCCAGCAGCCCGACAGGGCCTAATGAAAAACTGTTTTTT
>TRBJ2-7|15|TRBV7-2|few|NA
CASSISGTRTPEQYF
TGTGCCAGCAGCATTTCCGGGACCCGCACACCCGAGCAGTACTTC